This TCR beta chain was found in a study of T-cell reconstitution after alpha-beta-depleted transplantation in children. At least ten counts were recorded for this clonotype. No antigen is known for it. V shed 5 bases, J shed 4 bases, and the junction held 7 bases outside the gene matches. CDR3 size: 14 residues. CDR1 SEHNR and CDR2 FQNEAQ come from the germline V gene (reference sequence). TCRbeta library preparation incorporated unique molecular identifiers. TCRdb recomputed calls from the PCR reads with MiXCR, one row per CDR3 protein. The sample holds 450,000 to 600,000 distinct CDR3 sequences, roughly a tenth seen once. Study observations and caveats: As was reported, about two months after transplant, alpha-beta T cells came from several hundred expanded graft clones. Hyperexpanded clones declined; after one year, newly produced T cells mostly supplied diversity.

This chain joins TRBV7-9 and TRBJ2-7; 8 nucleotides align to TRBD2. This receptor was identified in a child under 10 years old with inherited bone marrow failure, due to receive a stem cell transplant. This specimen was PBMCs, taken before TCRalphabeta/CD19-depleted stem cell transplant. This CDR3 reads CASSRPGLGYEQYF. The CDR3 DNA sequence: TGTGCCAGCAGCCGCCCGGGACTAGGGTACGAGCAGTACTTC.